This entry describes one T cell receptor (beta chain). Its matching antigen is unknown. The data derive from a study of radiotherapy plus CTLA-4 blockade in lung cancer. The repertoire was sequenced with immunoSEQ multiplex PCR; TCRdb's copy has only in-frame clones and lacks some. The sample holds 75,000 to 95,000 clones, approximately 75% seen once. CDR3 length: 16 amino acids. The germline V and J ends were trimmed by 4 bases and 3 bases, with 18 bases remaining between them. Focal radiation was given together with CTLA-4 blockade (ipilimumab) to patients with chemo-refractory metastatic non-small-cell lung cancer. The study's findings and limits: Clones of tumor-derived TCRs expanded in blood after radiotherapy plus ipilimumab. The authors reported that early blood T cell clone dynamics, with interferon-beta, best predicted response.

This receptor was identified in a human donor with non-small cell lung cancer that progressed on radiotherapy plus ipilimumab. Sequenced here: peripheral blood, sampled from a patient treated with radiotherapy plus ipilimumab. The chain couples TRBV5-3 to TRBJ2-3; D may be TRBD2 (6 bases). TRBV5-3 is given ORF status, its function remaining uncertain. The CDR3 protein is CARSGKDRRVTDTQYF. CDR3 nucleotide sequence: TGTGCCAGAAGCGGAAAGGACCGGAGGGTGACAGATACGCAGTATTTT.